This T cell receptor beta chain is drawn from a study of shared clonotypes between healthy human individuals. Germline-derived CDR1 and CDR2 are MNHNS and SASEGT. V lost 3 bases to trimming and J lost 10 bases, with 9 bases between them. CDR3 length equals 11 residues. Some clones are missing from TCRdb's copy, which holds only in-frame ones; the method was immunoSEQ multiplex PCR. The data contain about a million clones, 60% to 80% of them seen just once; the ten biggest clones take up approximately 1.5%. Input material: memory CD4+ T cells sorted from blood. The sample's subset: CD45RA-negative fraction. This clonotype was obtained from a man between 18 and 29 years old in good health. The chain joins TRBV6-1 to TRBJ1-1; D is ambiguous. CDR3: CASSEGRSAFF. In nucleotides, the CDR3 is TGTGCCAGCAGTGAGGGCAGATCAGCTTTCTTT.